The TCR beta chain described here comes from a study of response to subunit inactivated influenza vaccine. TCRdb passed the RT-PCR reads through MiXCR, listing each CDR3 protein once. The sample contains about 530,000 distinct CDR3 sequences, 13% of which appear only once. Overall study findings and caveats: New T cells are recruited in small numbers by each seasonal influenza vaccination, according to the authors' suggestion.

Per the germline V gene, CDR1 is SGHVS and CDR2 is FQNEAQ. Deletions cut 5 bases from V and 6 bases from J, with 17 bases between. The CDR3 has 15 residues. On this clonotype itself: Its specificity is unknown.

The input for sequencing was PBMCs from blood, taken 40 to 50 days after vaccination. The clonotype originates from a man in his fifties who received an inactivated influenza vaccine. The chain carries TRBV7-8 and TRBJ2-1; the D gene is possibly TRBD2 (5 bases). The CDR3 sequence: CASSPRAGIVNEQFF. The CDR3, as DNA: TGTGCCAGCAGCCCTCGGGCCGGGATTGTCAATGAGCAGTTCTTC.